This T cell receptor beta chain was recorded in a study of vaccination effects on CD4 cells after COVID-19. Antigen-specific CD4+ T cells expanded by the ViraFEST assay with viral peptide pools were then sequenced. Culturing for roughly 9 days preceded CD4+ T cell isolation. The cohort was immunized with two doses of either the BNT162b2 or mRNA-1273 vaccine. Nobody among the vaccine recipients had prior SARS-CoV-2 infection (nucleocapsid antibodies were negative). In the case of this clone: The antigen is undetermined.

The CDR3 is 13 amino acids. V was trimmed by 1 base and J by 6 bases, leaving 9 bases between them. Germline assignment: CDR1 KGHSH and CDR2 LQKENI. Repertoires were generated with immunoSEQ multiplex PCR, while TCRdb's copy carries only in-frame clones and drops some. This sample yields 20,000 or so clones, of which around 76% are seen a single time; about 9.1% belongs to the top ten. The chain joins TRBV18 to TRBJ1-2; unclear D gene. Source: CD4+ T cells from PBMCs cultured with HCoV-229E spike peptides, taken after COVID-19 vaccination. The receptor was isolated from a human donor who received a COVID-19 vaccine. Here the CDR3 reads CASSPRQEDGYTF. As DNA, the CDR3 is TGTGCCAGCTCACCACGCCAGGAGGATGGCTACACCTTC.